This T cell receptor beta chain was captured by sequencing in a study of cytomegalovirus exposure and HLA in healthy donors. Study-wide background: As released early, the data held 70 million to 95 million unique TCRs from HLA-typed donors.

60 Vbeta and 13 Jbeta primers were used in PCR. Per the original methods: Tens of millions of unique TCR beta chains, 10 million to 14 million shared, were counted in a later analysis. Libraries were prepared by immunoSEQ multiplex PCR; TCRdb keeps only in-frame clonotypes and omits some of them. That table furnishes V, J and clone size, whereas the DNA furnished D and trimming. The data show about 120,000 clones, nearly 80% seen once. The table lists this clone with a few counts. While unrecorded immune exposures were likely, the donors were nominally healthy when sampled. The CDR3 is 15 residues long. Germline V gives CDR1 KGHSH, CDR2 LQKENI. V shed 3 bases, J shed 4 bases, and the junction held 5 bases outside the gene matches.

Input material: PBMCs. The sequence was obtained from a woman in her thirties in good health and CMV-seropositive. The chain uses TRBV18 and TRBJ1-1; the match to TRBD1 covers 10 bases. Here the CDR3 reads CASSPRQGAGTEAFF. In nucleotides, the CDR3 is TGTGCCAGCTCACCCAGACAGGGGGCGGGCACTGAAGCTTTCTTT. The whole variable domain, remainder taken from reference TRBV18 and TRBJ1-1, is NAGVMQNPRHLVRRRGQEARLRCSPMKGHSHVYWYRQLPEEGLKFMVYLQKENIIDESGMPKERFSAEFPKEGPSILRIQQVVRGDSAAYFCASSPRQGAGTEAFFGQGTRLTVV.